The clone carrying this T cell receptor beta chain was picked up a small number of times. The antigen is unknown. Germline CDR1 reads MGHRA; CDR2 reads YSYEKL. The V and J ends lost 2 bases and 0 bases respectively, with 8 bases between them. The CDR3 extends over 15 amino acids. Using RNA template, CDR3s of TCR alpha and beta were amplified with iRepertoire arm-PCR. TCRdb called the multiplex PCR reads again in MiXCR, with one record for every CDR3 protein. The table shows around 390,000 distinct CDR3 sequences, with roughly two fifths occurring only once. The data were taken from a study of glioma-infiltrating T cells. Study at large: Glioma patients had dexamethasone for six or fewer days before surgery.

Findings and caveats of the study: A blood CDR3 motif signature was depleted in highly divergent patients.

The gene calls are TRBV4-1 and TRBJ1-5, with D possibly matching TRBD1 (5 bases). This TCR derives from a human donor with low-grade glioma or glioblastoma, undergoing nonglioma brain surgery, or in good health (not recorded which). The sequenced sample consisted of glioma tissue, nonneoplastic brain tissue, or PBMCs (not recorded which). CDR3: CASSQKDISNQPQHF. The CDR3 DNA follows: TGCGCCAGCAGCCAAAAGGACATTAGCAATCAGCCCCAGCATTTT.